Below are 18 T cell receptor beta chains sequenced from a single sample in a study of tumor-infiltrating lymphocytes in glioblastoma multiforme. TCRB libraries came from RNA via three nested multiplex PCR rounds. MiXCR, applied by TCRdb to the multiplex PCR reads, yields one record per CDR3 protein. Altogether fewer than 15,000 distinct CDR3 sequences are present, roughly 74% being singletons, with the ten largest covering about 50%. The source material was brain tumor tissue. These receptors originate from a male donor with glioblastoma.

With regard to this clonotype: One end of the junction varies from germline; a read error may be responsible. V is TRBV11-2 and J is TRBJ1-5; D might be TRBD1 (6 bases). The CDR3 covers 13 residues. Germline assignment: CDR1 SGHAT and CDR2 FQNNGV. The CDR3 protein is CVSGSRVDSSQHF. CDR3 nucleotides: TGTGTCAGCGGCTCACGGGTGGACAGTAGCCAGCATTTT. Complete variable domain (other parts from reference TRBV11-2 and TRBJ1-5): EAGVAQSPRYKIIEKRQSVAFWCNPISGHATLYWYQQILGQGPKLLIQFQNNGVVDDSQLPKDRFSAERLKGVDSTLKIQPAKLEDSAVYLCVSGSRVDSSQHFGDGTRLSIL.

The chain employs TRBV29-1 and TRBJ2-3; TRBD1 matches 10 bases. The ends lost 4 bases at V and 1 base at J; junction bases unmatched: 5. Germline lookup yields CDR1 SQVTM and CDR2 ANQGSEA. The CDR3 is 15 amino acids. DNA of the CDR3: TGCAGCGTTGGTGGGACAGGGGAAGGCACAGATACGCAGTATTTT. Protein product: CSVGGTGEGTDTQYF.

With regard to this clonotype: Mismatch with germline at one junction end may stem from a read error. CDR3 DNA sequence: TGCAGTGCGGGTCAGGGACAGAGGACTTCACTCCTCCACTTT. Translating it yields CSAGQGQRTSLLHF. This sequence joins TRBV20-1 and TRBJ1-6; TRBD1 aligns across 7 bases. The V gene's germline CDR1 is DFQATT and CDR2 SNEGSKA (reference sequence). The CDR3 consists of 14 residues.

On this clonotype: A read error may produce the germline difference seen at one junction end. This chain links TRBV11-2 with TRBJ2-1; perhaps TRBD2 as D (5 bases). CDR3 length equals 18 residues. CDR1 and CDR2 from the germline V gene are SGHAT and FQNNGV. The CDR3 DNA follows: TGTGCCAGCAGCTTAGTTTCTGACGGGAAGGGTTCCTACAGTGAGAAGTTCTTC. It codes for CASSLVSDGKGSYSEKFF. Supplemented by reference TRBV11-2 and TRBJ2-1, the full variable domain reads EAGVAQSPRYKIIEKRQSVAFWCNPISGHATLYWYQQILGQGPKLLIQFQNNGVVDDSQLPKDRFSAERLKGVDSTLKIQPAKLEDSAVYLCASSLVSDGKGSYSEKFFGPGTRLTVL.

This chain joins TRBV12-3 or TRBV12-4 and TRBJ2-2; TRBD1 might be the D (6 bases). V lost 6 bases and J 0 bases, leaving 11 bases between the germline ends. This CDR3 comprises 15 residues. The CDR3 reads CASSTGTPNTGELFF. In DNA, the CDR3 is TGTGCCAGCAGCACCGGGACACCGAACACCGGGGAGCTGTTTTTT.

The J gene is TRBJ2-2, the V gene TRBV30; 7 positions match TRBD1. After removal of 5 bases from V and 6 bases from J, the junction contained 3 bases not matched to a gene. This CDR3 comprises 12 residues. CDR1 is GTSNPN, CDR2 SVGIG, per germline (reference sequence). The CDR3 loop is CAWLDRAGELFF. DNA of the CDR3: TGTGCCTGGCTCGACAGGGCCGGGGAGCTGTTTTTT.

V is TRBV6-5 and J is TRBJ2-7; D unclear. Germline assignment: CDR1 MNHEY and CDR2 SVGAGI. V gave up 5 bases and J gave up 2 bases, with 7 bases separating them. The CDR3 extends over 12 amino acids. The DNA for the CDR3 is TGTGCCAGCAGTCGCGGACCCTACGAGCAGTACTTC. The encoded protein is CASSRGPYEQYF.

V and J are TRBV20-1 and TRBJ1-5; 8 bases map to TRBD1. This CDR3 has 16 residues. Germline V gene sequence: CDR1 DFQATT, CDR2 SNEGSKA (reference sequence). The junction had 7 bases not matched to a gene; V was cut back by 0 bases and J by 3 bases. The CDR3 DNA is TGCAGTGCTAGAGATCGTATCAGGGGGCACAATCAGCCCCAGCATTTT. Its translation is CSARDRIRGHNQPQHF.

This sequence joins TRBV5-1 and TRBJ2-5; tentatively, D is TRBD1 or TRBD2 (5 bases each). From germline, CDR1 is SGHRS and CDR2 YFSETQ. This CDR3 has 13 residues. Trimming removed 2 bases from V and 11 bases from J, with 16 bases in between. This chain's CDR3 is CASSLGTEEKQYF. The DNA of the CDR3 is TGCGCCAGCAGCTTAGGGACCGAAGAGAAGCAGTACTTC.

On this clonotype: This could be a read error, since a much larger clone is one nucleotide away. The chain recombines TRBV5-1 with TRBJ2-1, with 12 bases identical to TRBD2. Trimming took 7 bases from V and 7 from J; bases not matched to a gene: 15. Germline V gene sequence: CDR1 SGHRS, CDR2 YFSETQ. The CDR3 contains 17 residues. CDR3 in amino acids: CASGLAGNGKGSNEQFF. The CDR3 DNA follows: TGCGCCAGCGGACTAGCGGGAAATGGTAAAGGTTCGAATGAGCAGTTCTTC.

In the case of this clonotype: The germline gene is not matched at one end of the junction; a read error may be the cause. The chain recombines TRBV4-1 with TRBJ1-2; 8 nucleotides line up with TRBD1. The length of the CDR3 is 16 residues. Germline CDR1 reads MGHRA; CDR2 reads YSYEKL. The DNA for the CDR3 is TGCGCCAGCAGCCAAGATCGATACAGGGGGATCTATGGCTATACCTTC. Amino acids: CASSQDRYRGIYGYTF.

The chain recombines TRBV11-2 with TRBJ2-3; tentatively, D is TRBD2 (6 bases). V lost 0 bases to trimming and J lost 12 bases, with 25 bases between them. The CDR3 length is 17 residues. Germline V gene sequence: CDR1 SGHAT, CDR2 FQNNGV. CDR3 sequence: CASSLDTANTSTETQYF. In nucleotides, the CDR3 is TGTGCCAGCAGCTTAGATACTGCAAACACTAGCACAGAAACACAGTATTTT.

This clonotype was counted only a few times. The rearrangement joins TRBV30 to TRBJ2-1; D is uncertain. Germline loops: CDR1 GTSNPN, CDR2 SVGIG (reference sequence). Deletions cut 5 bases from V and 9 bases from J, with 14 bases between. This CDR3 has 12 residues. The CDR3 DNA follows: TGTGCCTGGGCCTGTAGAGAGGTTGAGCAGTTCTTC. Amino acids: CAWACREVEQFF.

V gene TRBV29-1 combines with J gene TRBJ1-6, with D possibly being TRBD1 (6 bases). The CDR3 is made up of 13 amino acids. The germline gives CDR1 SQVTM, CDR2 ANQGSEA. The V end was cut by 7 bases, the J end by 10 bases, with 17 bases between. CDR3 amino acids: CSAARGRESPLHF. CDR3 sequence (DNA): TGCAGCGCTGCCAGGGGCAGAGAGTCACCCCTCCACTTT. Full variable domain (rest looked up from reference TRBV29-1 and TRBJ1-6): SAVISQKPSRDICQRGTSLTIQCQVDSQVTMMFWYRQQPGQSLTLIATANQGSEATYESGFVIDKFPISRPNLTFSTLTVSNMSPEDSSIYLCSAARGRESPLHFGNGTRLTVT.

Concerning this clonotype: Germline and junction disagree at one end, which may indicate a read error. The V call is TRBV11-3, the J call TRBJ1-1, with 7 bases lining up with TRBD1. Germline V gene lookup returns CDR1 SGHNT and CDR2 YENEEA. The CDR3 covers 15 residues. Here the CDR3 reads CTSSLGTARNTEAFF. For the CDR3, the DNA is TGTACCAGCAGCTTAGGGACAGCTAGGAACACTGAAGCTTTCTTT. Full variable domain (outside the CDR3, taken from reference TRBV11-3 and TRBJ1-1): EAGVVQSPRYKIIEKKQPVAFWCNPISGHNTLYWYLQNLGQGPELLIRYENEEAVDDSQLPKDRFSAERLKGVDSTLKIQPAELGDSAVYLCTSSLGTARNTEAFFGQGTRLTVV.

This clonotype is deemed medium-sized. The chain carries TRBV4-1 and TRBJ2-7; D not certain. V lost 3 bases and J lost 6, with 18 bases in between. The CDR3 is 15 residues long. Germline CDR1 is MGHRA and CDR2 is YSYEKL. The CDR3 loop reads CASSQDLMGSLEQYF. CDR3 in DNA: TGCGCCAGCAGCCAGGACCTGATGGGGTCCCTCGAGCAGTACTTC.

The CDR3: CASSQDILTSGGYNEQYF. CDR3 DNA sequence: TGCGCCAGCAGCCAAGACATCTTAACAAGCGGGGGATACAATGAGCAGTACTTC. This rearrangement joins TRBV4-1 to TRBJ2-7; 8 nucleotides match TRBD2. Germline V lookup: CDR1 MGHRA, CDR2 YSYEKL. The CDR3 contains 18 residues. The V and J ends lost 0 bases and 7 bases, in that order; junction bases with no gene match: 17.

The chain has TRBV29-1 and TRBJ1-2; D is undetermined. The CDR3 consists of 13 residues. Between the trimmed V and J ends, which lost 3 bases and 6 bases, there was a span of 14 bases. Germline CDR1 reads SQVTM; CDR2 reads ANQGSEA. CDR3: CSVDAGAPDGYTF. The DNA for the CDR3 is TGCAGCGTTGATGCAGGCGCCCCTGATGGCTACACCTTC.